This T cell receptor (beta chain) stems from a study of graft-versus-host responses after intestinal transplantation. Study context: Every transplant recipient was induced with anti-thymocyte globulin, then maintained on tacrolimus and steroids for about 3 years. Study-wide findings and caveats: In patients with graft-donor T cell macrochimerism, allograft graft-versus-host to host-versus-graft clonal ratios were high. Maximum circulating GvH clone levels tracked with early post-transplant HvG decreases.

This clone has a handful of counts. TCRdb's table, derived via immunoSEQ multiplex PCR, lists solely in-frame clones and lacks some. The data show 17,000 or so clones, with less than 50% seen just once and roughly 4% held by the top ten. Per the germline V gene, CDR1 is MDHEN and CDR2 is SYDVKM. The V end lost 7 bases, the J end lost 4 bases, and 14 bases lay between the germline ends. This CDR3 contains 14 residues. Irradiated, violet-dye-labeled stimulator cells, about 200,000 in number, were plated with about 200,000 CFSE-labeled responder cells. Once the reaction had ended, proliferating CFSE-low CD3+CD4+ and CD3+CD8+ responders were sorted.

The V gene is TRBV28, the J gene TRBJ1-5; D is unclear. Sequencing was performed on alloreactive CD8+ T cells from a mixed lymphocyte reaction culture, taken before intestinal transplant. Subset described: CFSE-low proliferating T cells sorted from approximately 6-day pre-transplant mixed lymphocyte reaction (GvH or HvG direction). This receptor was taken from a human patient who received an intestinal transplant. CDR3 bases: TGTGCCAGCAACCCCCTTTGGGGTAATCAGCCCCAGCATTTT. Encoded protein: CASNPLWGNQPQHF. Combining the CDR3 with reference TRBV28 and TRBJ1-5 gives the whole variable domain DVKVTQSSRYLVKRTGEKVFLECVQDMDHENMFWYRQDPGLGLRLIYFSYDVKMKEKGDIPEGYSVSREKKERFSLILESASTNQTSMYLCASNPLWGNQPQHFGDGTRLSIL.